Following are 2 T cell receptor beta chains from one sample sequenced in a study of cytomegalovirus exposure and HLA in healthy donors. PCR used 60 Vbeta primers and 13 Jbeta primers. TCRdb keeps only in-frame clones here, not all; method: immunoSEQ multiplex PCR. The sample includes over 150,000 clones, more than 60% of them seen just once. The sample comprised PBMCs. Source of these receptors: a woman aged 45-65 years in good health and CMV-seropositive.

This chain joins TRBV28 and TRBJ1-2; 7 positions match TRBD1. There are 13 residues in the CDR3. Trimming cost V 6 bases and J 7 bases; bases outside gene matches: 8. CDR1 is MDHEN and CDR2 is SYDVKM in the germline V gene. CDR3 coding DNA: TGTGCCAGCAGCCCGACAGGGACTGGTGGCTACACCTTC. This translates into CASSPTGTGGYTF.

Comment on this clone: At one end the junction does not follow the germline gene, possibly because of a read error. The genes are TRBV2 and TRBJ2-6; D may be TRBD1 (5 bases). This CDR3 is built from 16 residues. Germline lookup yields CDR1 SNHLY and CDR2 FYNNEI. CDR3 in amino acids: CASSEFGPSGANGLTF. Written as DNA, the CDR3 is TGTGCCAGCAGTGAATTTGGGCCCTCTGGGGCCAACGGCCTGACTTTC.